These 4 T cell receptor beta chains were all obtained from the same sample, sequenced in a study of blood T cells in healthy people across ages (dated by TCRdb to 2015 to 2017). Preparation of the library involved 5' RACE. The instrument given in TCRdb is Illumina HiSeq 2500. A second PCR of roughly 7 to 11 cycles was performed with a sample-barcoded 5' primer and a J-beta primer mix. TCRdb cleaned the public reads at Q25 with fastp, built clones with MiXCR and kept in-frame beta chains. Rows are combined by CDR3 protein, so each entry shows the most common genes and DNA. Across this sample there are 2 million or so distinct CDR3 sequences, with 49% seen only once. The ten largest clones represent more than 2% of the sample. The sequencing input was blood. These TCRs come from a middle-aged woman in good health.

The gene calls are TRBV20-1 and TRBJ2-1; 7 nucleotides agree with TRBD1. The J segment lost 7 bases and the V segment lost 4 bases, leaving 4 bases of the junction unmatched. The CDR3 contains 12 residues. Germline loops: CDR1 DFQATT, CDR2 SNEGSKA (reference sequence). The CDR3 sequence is CSAKDRRNEQFF. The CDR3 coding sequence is TGCAGTGCTAAGGACAGGCGAAATGAGCAGTTCTTC.

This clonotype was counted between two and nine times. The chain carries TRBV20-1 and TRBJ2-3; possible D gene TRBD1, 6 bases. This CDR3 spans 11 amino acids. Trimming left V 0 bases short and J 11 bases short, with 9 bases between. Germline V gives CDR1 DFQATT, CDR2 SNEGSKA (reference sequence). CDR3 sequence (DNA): TGCAGTGCTAGAGAGGACAGACAGCAGTATTTT. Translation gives CSAREDRQQYF.

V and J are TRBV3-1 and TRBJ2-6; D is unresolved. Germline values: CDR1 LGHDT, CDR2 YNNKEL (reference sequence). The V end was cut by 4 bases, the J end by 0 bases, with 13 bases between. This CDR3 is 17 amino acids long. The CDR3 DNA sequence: TGTGCCAGCAGCCCCTTTCCGACGAGCTCTGGGGCCAACGTCCTGACTTTC. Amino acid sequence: CASSPFPTSSGANVLTF. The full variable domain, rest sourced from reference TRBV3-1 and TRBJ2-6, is DTAVSQTPKYLVTQMGNDKSIKCEQNLGHDTMYWYKQDSKKFLKIMFSYNNKELIINETVPNRFSPKSPDKAHLNLHINSLELGDSAVYFCASSPFPTSSGANVLTFGAGSRLTVL.

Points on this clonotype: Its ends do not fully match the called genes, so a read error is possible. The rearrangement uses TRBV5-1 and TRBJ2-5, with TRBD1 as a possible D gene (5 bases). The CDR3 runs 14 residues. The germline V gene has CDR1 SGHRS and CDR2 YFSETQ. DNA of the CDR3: TGCGCCAGCACCTTGCAGGGTAAACAAGAGACCCAGTACTTC. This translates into CASTLQGKQETQYF.